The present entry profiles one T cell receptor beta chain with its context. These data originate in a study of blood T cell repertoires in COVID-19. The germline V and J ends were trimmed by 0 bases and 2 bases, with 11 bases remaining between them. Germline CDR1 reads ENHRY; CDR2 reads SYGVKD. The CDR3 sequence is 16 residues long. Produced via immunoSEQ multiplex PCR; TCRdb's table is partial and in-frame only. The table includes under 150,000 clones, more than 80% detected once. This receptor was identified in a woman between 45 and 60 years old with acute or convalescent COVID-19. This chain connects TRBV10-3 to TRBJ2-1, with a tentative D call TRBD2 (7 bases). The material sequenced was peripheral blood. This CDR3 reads CAISESGGGPYNEQFF. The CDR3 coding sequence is TGTGCCATCAGTGAGTCTGGGGGGGGGCCCTACAATGAGCAGTTCTTC.